The 17 T cell receptor beta chains listed next were all sequenced from one sample in a study of blood T cell repertoires in COVID-19. Clones were sequenced by immunoSEQ multiplex PCR, and TCRdb holds only the in-frame ones, with some missing. The sample has about 300,000 clones; around 83% are singletons. The sequencing sample was made of peripheral blood. The receptors come from a woman aged 45-59 years with acute or convalescent COVID-19.

V gene TRBV7-2 combines with J gene TRBJ1-2; possibly TRBD1 for D (6 bases). Trimming removed 1 base from V and 8 bases from J, with 17 bases in between. The length of the CDR3 is 15 residues. The germline CDR1 and CDR2 sequences are SGHTA and FQGNSA. CDR3 in DNA: TGTGCCAGCAGCTTAGTTCGGTGGCAGGGGCTCGGCTACACCTTC. Residues: CASSLVRWQGLGYTF.

The chain combines TRBV4-1 with TRBJ1-6, with 9 bases aligning to TRBD1. There are 18 residues in the CDR3. Germline V gene sequence: CDR1 MGHRA, CDR2 YSYEKL. J lost 9 bases, V lost 2 bases, and 14 bases had no gene match. The CDR3 DNA reads as TGCGCCAGCAGCCAAACGACAGGGGGTTTGGGCTACGTTTCACCCCTCCACTTT. As protein: CASSQTTGGLGYVSPLHF.

The chain uses TRBV30 and TRBJ2-2, with 7 bases aligning to TRBD2. The CDR3 loop spans 15 amino acids. The germline gives CDR1 GTSNPN, CDR2 SVGIG (reference sequence). V shed 0 bases and J 3 bases; nucleotides not matched to a gene: 4. The CDR3 DNA reads as TGTGCCTGGAGTGTATTGGGAGGGGACACCGGGGAGCTGTTTTTT. Encoded protein: CAWSVLGGDTGELFF.

This clone was observed a handful of times. The chain carries TRBV7-3 and TRBJ2-5; 8 bases map to TRBD2. V lost 5 bases, J lost 5 bases, and 10 bases stayed unmatched. The CDR3 sequence is 15 residues long. Germline V gene data show CDR1 as SGHTA and CDR2 as FQGTGA. The CDR3 region is CASSPTSERMETQYF. The CDR3 bases are TGTGCCAGCAGCCCGACTAGCGAGAGGATGGAGACCCAGTACTTC.

CDR3 loop: CASSEGARMVANEKLFF. Written as DNA, the CDR3 is TGTGCCAGCAGTGAAGGGGCCCGGATGGTGGCTAATGAAAAACTGTTTTTT. The V call is TRBV2, the J call TRBJ1-4, with D unresolved. V was pared by 1 base and J by 3 bases, with 15 bases between. Germline CDR1 SNHLY, CDR2 FYNNEI. There are 17 residues in the CDR3.

A few counts support this clone. The chain employs TRBV27 and TRBJ2-3; D possibly corresponds to TRBD2 (6 bases). V lost 2 bases, J lost 6 bases, and 18 bases lay in between. CDR3 length: 16 residues. Per germline, CDR1 MNHEY and CDR2 SMNVEV (reference sequence). The CDR3 DNA follows: TGTGCCAGCAGTTTAAGGACTAACCCAACATCGGATACGCAGTATTTT. Encoded protein: CASSLRTNPTSDTQYF.

This clone has a handful of counts. The chain's CDR3 is CAEKGDSGNTIYF. The CDR3 region has the DNA TGTGCCGAAAAAGGGGACTCTGGAAACACCATATATTTT. V usage is TRBV30 and J usage is TRBJ1-3; perhaps TRBD1 as D (5 bases). CDR1 GTSNPN and CDR2 SVGIG come from the germline V gene (reference sequence). The CDR3 consists of 13 residues. Trimming took 8 bases from V and 0 from J, leaving 11 bases between them. The variable domain in full, completed from reference TRBV30 and TRBJ1-3, reads SQTIHQWPATLVQPVGSPLSLECTVEGTSNPNLYWYRQAAGRGLQLLFYSVGIGQISSEVPQNLSASRPQDRQFILSSKKLLLSDSGFYLCAEKGDSGNTIYFGEGSWLTVV.

The chain uses TRBV27 and TRBJ1-1; the D gene is possibly TRBD1 (6 bases). The CDR3 spans 16 residues. In germline, CDR1 is MNHEY, CDR2 SMNVEV (reference sequence). The V and J ends lost 6 bases and 2 bases respectively, with 19 bases between them. CDR3: CASRQTGSLLNTEAFF. CDR3 coding DNA: TGTGCCAGCAGGCAAACAGGGTCCCTCTTAAACACTGAAGCTTTCTTT.

This rearrangement joins TRBV7-9 to TRBJ2-3, with 9 positions matching TRBD2. V shed 1 base and J 8 bases; nucleotides not matched to a gene: 7. Germline loops: CDR1 SEHNR, CDR2 FQNEAQ (reference sequence). CDR3 length: 15 residues. The CDR3 region has the DNA TGTGCCAGCAGCTTAGGAGCGGGGGGTGCGGGTACGCAGTATTTT. Its translation is CASSLGAGGAGTQYF. Together with reference TRBV7-9 and TRBJ2-3, the CDR3 gives the full variable domain: DTGVSQNPRHKITKRGQNVTFRCDPISEHNRLYWYRQTLGQGPEFLTYFQNEAQLEKSRLLSDRFSAERPKGSFSTLEIQRTEQGDSAMYLCASSLGAGGAGTQYFGPGTRLTVL.

The chain combines TRBV20-1 with TRBJ2-7, with D maybe TRBD2 (5 bases). Trimming took off 6 bases at V and 4 bases at J, with 10 bases between the two ends. This CDR3 comprises 11 residues. From germline, CDR1 is DFQATT and CDR2 SNEGSKA (reference sequence). CDR3 loop: CSARSGYEQYV. CDR3 nucleotide sequence: TGCAGTGCCAGGTCGGGATACGAGCAGTACGTC.

This clone was recorded a few times. The chain joins TRBV7-9 to TRBJ1-1; 9 bases are a match to TRBD1. CDR1 is SEHNR and CDR2 is FQNEAQ in the germline V gene (reference sequence). Trimming removed 3 bases from V and 4 bases from J; junction bases left unmatched: 6. CDR3 length equals 15 residues. CDR3 in DNA: TGTGCCAGCAGCTTCGGACAGGGGAGGAGCACTGAAGCTTTCTTT. Its translation is CASSFGQGRSTEAFF.

The chain recombines TRBV27 with TRBJ2-2; possible D gene TRBD1, 5 bases. Trimming left V 7 bases short and J 6 bases short, with 15 bases between. The germline V gene has CDR1 MNHEY and CDR2 SMNVEV (reference sequence). This CDR3 has 14 amino acids. The CDR3 sequence is CASTSIDRSGELFF. The CDR3 DNA reads as TGTGCCAGCACATCTATAGACAGATCCGGGGAGCTGTTTTTT.

The CDR3 is CASSEYPERGMYNEQFF. The CDR3 nucleotides read TGTGCCAGCAGTGAATATCCTGAGCGGGGTATGTACAATGAGCAGTTCTTC. The chain is built from TRBV25-1 and TRBJ2-1, with TRBD2 matching 7 bases. With 0 bases clipped from V and 4 bases from J, the junction kept 9 bases outside the gene matches. This CDR3 has 17 residues. Germline-derived CDR1 and CDR2 are MGHDK and SYGVNS.

This sequence joins TRBV9 and TRBJ2-1; no firm D call. The CDR3 extends over 15 amino acids. V lost 3 bases and J 6 bases, leaving 16 bases between the germline ends. Germline assignment: CDR1 SGDLS and CDR2 YYNGEE. The CDR3 DNA sequence: TGTGCCAGCAGCGGCCTAGGCGTATCACTCAATGAGCAGTTCTTC. Its translation is CASSGLGVSLNEQFF.

The V call is TRBV30, the J call TRBJ2-3; TRBD2 matches at 8 bases. This CDR3 spans 14 amino acids. V lost 0 bases and J lost 3; bases outside the gene matches: 2. The germline gives CDR1 GTSNPN, CDR2 SVGIG (reference sequence). The CDR3 reads CAWSVASGTDTQYF. In nucleotides, the CDR3 is TGTGCCTGGAGTGTGGCTAGCGGGACAGATACGCAGTATTTT.

The V gene is TRBV19, the J gene TRBJ1-1; D is undetermined. V lost 3 bases and J 3 bases, leaving 14 bases between the germline ends. CDR3 length: 15 amino acids. Germline CDR1 LNHDA, CDR2 SQIVND (reference sequence). The CDR3 region is CASSIGEFGHTEAFF. CDR3 bases: TGTGCCAGTAGTATCGGAGAATTTGGTCACACTGAAGCTTTCTTT.

Remarks on this clone: This CDR3 is also generated by other DNA sequences in the sample. The chain uses TRBV7-2 and TRBJ2-3, with 11 bases matching TRBD2. This CDR3 has 16 residues. Germline loops: CDR1 SGHTA, CDR2 FQGNSA. The J segment lost 1 base and the V segment lost 5 bases, leaving 5 bases of the junction unmatched. CDR3 in DNA: TGTGCCAGCAGCCCGGGACTAGCGGTCGGCACAGATACGCAGTATTTT. Its translation: CASSPGLAVGTDTQYF.